This TCR beta chain originates from a study of blood T cells in healthy people across ages. Study-level results: A strong correlation was seen between TCR beta diversity and naive T cell percentage.

The authors ran a second PCR of roughly 6 to 12 cycles using a sample-barcoded 5' primer and a J-beta primer mix. TCRdb reprocessed the 5' RACE reads with MiXCR, giving one entry per CDR3 protein. The table lists around 1,000,000 distinct CDR3 sequences, 20% to 25% of them singletons. This clonotype was seen more than once but under ten times. Antigen unknown. Losses at the gene ends were 2 bases for V and 3 bases for J; bases not matched to a gene: 5. Germline V gene data show CDR1 as SGDLS and CDR2 as YYNGEE. The CDR3 covers 15 residues. This sample was shared with a second study, whose subject was T cells of mothers and their children. This second report adds: Similar thymic selection effects on TCR recombination output appear in pairs, both related and unrelated.

The sequencing input was blood. The TCR was taken from a girl aged 2-9 years in good health. The V and J genes are TRBV9 and TRBJ1-5; 7 bases map to TRBD1. CDR3 residues: CASSVGTEINQPQHF. For the CDR3, the DNA is TGTGCCAGCAGCGTTGGGACAGAAATCAATCAGCCCCAGCATTTT.